This TCR beta chain is drawn from a study of brain T cells in children with intractable seizures. Notes on the study in general: HCMV serostatus was not known, and viral specificity came from CDR3 similarity only. Pre- and post-surgery blood differed in depth, so pre-surgery absences may be undersampling.

A note on this clone: What it binds is unknown.

Trimming removed 6 bases from V and 2 bases from J, with 10 bases in between. Per the germline V gene, CDR1 is SEHNR and CDR2 is FQNEAQ (reference sequence). This CDR3 is built from 14 residues. Profiled with immunoSEQ multiplex PCR; TCRdb holds only in-frame clones, not every one. This repertoire shows approximately 330,000 clones, about 93% found once; its top ten account for around 6%. Time point defined: blood from clinic visit 5 months post-surgery; TSC patient then seizure free. Surgery cases with the highest brain T cell transcript signatures were chosen for sequencing. Pre-surgery treatment included at least one anti-epileptic drug.

The sample was peripheral blood, taken roughly 5 months after surgery. The sequence was obtained from a boy under two years old with tuberous sclerosis and intractable seizures. This chain connects TRBV7-9 to TRBJ2-2, with D maybe TRBD1 (6 bases). The DNA for the CDR3 is TGTGCCAGCAGGACAGGCCTAAACACCGGGGAGCTGTTTTTT. Its protein is CASRTGLNTGELFF.